This TCR beta chain was recovered during a study of blood T cell repertoires in COVID-19. Across the whole study: Samples representing acute and convalescent COVID-19 were sourced from the United States, Italy and Spain. PBMCs, B-cell-depleted T cells, or T cells provided the cDNA or gDNA that made up the material.

This clone has only one observation. Authors' data handling: Cell counts per sample came from amplifying reference gene primers. Some clones are missing from TCRdb's copy, which holds only in-frame ones; the method was immunoSEQ multiplex PCR. V and J calls and clone size come straight from that table; D and trimming were deduced from the DNA. The data show approximately 300,000 clones, with roughly 90% seen just once and under 8% held by the top ten. The V end lost 2 bases, the J end lost 4 bases, and 10 bases lay between the germline ends. This CDR3 region has 14 residues. Germline V gives CDR1 SGHKS, CDR2 YYEKEE (reference sequence).

The V and J genes are TRBV5-5 and TRBJ1-5, with TRBD1 as a possible D gene (5 bases). The sequencing sample was made of peripheral blood. The sequence was obtained from a man aged 18 to 29 who had recovered from COVID-19. CDR3 protein: CASSLSRANQPQHF. The CDR3 region has the DNA TGTGCCAGCAGCTTATCCAGGGCGAATCAGCCCCAGCATTTT.